The present T cell receptor beta chain was sequenced within a study of T cells in Graves' hyperthyroidism and ophthalmopathy. General study results and limits: Most clonotypes that expanded in the thyroid above 0.001 also showed up in blood.

A Clinical Activity Score of at least 3, a NOSPECS grade of at least 4 and a duration under 3 months were recorded in the ophthalmopathy patients. Diagnosis relied on clinical symptoms, serum thyroxine and TRAb, thyroid ultrasound and orbital computed tomography. Approximately 9.3 ml of fresh peripheral blood supplied the PBMCs. This clonotype occurred many times. What it binds is not known. This CDR3 contains 13 residues. V lost 3 bases and J 6 bases, leaving 9 bases between the germline ends. Germline lookup yields CDR1 SGHRS and CDR2 YFSETQ. Amplified regions were TCR beta CDR3 sequences from RNA transcripts. First-round RT-PCR targeting the TCR CDR3 was performed with the HTBI primer set. TCRdb fed the multiplex PCR reads into MiXCR, producing one record per CDR3 protein. The sample has 400,000 or so distinct CDR3 sequences, around an eighth seen once.

The TCR comes from a man in his fifties or sixties with Graves' ophthalmopathy. This chain connects TRBV5-1 to TRBJ1-4; tentative D call: TRBD1 (6 bases). Material for sequencing was blood. For the CDR3, the DNA is TGCGCCAGCAGCTCCCGGACAGATGAAAAACTGTTTTTT. This sequence encodes CASSSRTDEKLFF.